This T cell receptor beta chain is from a study of response to subunit inactivated influenza vaccine (dated by TCRdb to 2017 to 2018). For the study in its entirety: Deep quantitative T cell receptor repertoire profiling was used in the study to track responses to a trivalent subunit inactivated influenza vaccine.

The study at large found these results: It was suggested by the authors that each seasonal influenza vaccination may recruit only a limited number of new T cells.

The germline V gene supplies CDR1 SGHDN and CDR2 FVKESK. The junction carries 10 bases between V and J, which are trimmed by 4 bases and 3 bases respectively. The CDR3 numbers 14 residues from cysteine through phenylalanine. Of all the DNA, just the CDR3 is kept, 42 bases in frame from base 1. Comments on this clonotype: What antigen it recognizes has not been identified. Nothing much larger sits one base from this clone, and base qualities are not available.

Library prep was done by RT-PCR. These reads were obtained on an Illumina HiSeq 2500. The public reads were reanalyzed by TCRdb: fastp trimming at Q25, MiXCR alignment, in-frame beta chains only. CDR3 protein duplicates are merged, each entry listing the most common genes and DNA. The sample table shows more than 700,000 distinct CDR3 sequences, and approximately 21% are seen once. About 9.4% of the sample goes to the ten largest clones. The TCR comes from a man over 45 who received an inactivated influenza vaccine. Donor details come from another sample of the same person, matched by shared clones. The sample in question was PBMCs from blood, obtained 5 days after vaccination. The chain employs TRBV14 and TRBJ2-1, and the D gene may be TRBD1, 6 bases matching. The DNA sequence is TGTGCCAGCAGCCCCGGACAGATCTACAATGAGCAGTTCTTC. Translated, this is CASSPGQIYNEQFF.